One sample yielded the 24 T cell receptor beta chains listed below, sequenced in a study of CD8 T cells in ankylosing spondylitis. Study conclusions and caveats: One TCR beta motif, made up of 7 or 8 highly homologous variants, appeared characteristic of ankylosing spondylitis blood.

These receptors lack a known antigen. TCRdb re-called the 5' RACE reads with MiXCR, one entry per CDR3 protein. The sample includes approximately 220,000 distinct CDR3 sequences, about 16% of them seen just once. The sample consisted of blood, either unsorted or a sorted T cell fraction (not recorded which). Every receptor here comes from a male donor with ankylosing spondylitis.

This clonotype appeared many times. The rearrangement uses TRBV11-2 and TRBJ2-2; possible D gene TRBD1, 6 bases. Trimming pared 2 bases from V and 4 bases from J, leaving 11 bases between. Germline V lookup: CDR1 SGHAT, CDR2 FQNNGV. The CDR3 has 15 residues. In DNA form, the CDR3 reads TGTGCCAGCAGCTTATGGGCCAGGGGCACCGGGGAGCTGTTTTTT. Translation: CASSLWARGTGELFF.

The chain uses TRBV2 and TRBJ1-2; D possibly corresponds to TRBD1 (5 bases). V lost 3 bases, J lost 3 bases, and 11 bases lay in between. Germline CDR1 reads SNHLY; CDR2 reads FYNNEI. CDR3 length: 14 residues. The CDR3 protein is CASSDVGRDYGYTF. The CDR3 bases are TGTGCCAGCAGTGATGTGGGGCGCGACTATGGCTACACCTTC.

At least ten counts were recorded for this clonotype. The V and J genes are TRBV24-1 and TRBJ2-2, with a tentative D call TRBD1 (5 bases). The CDR3 consists of 17 residues. Trimming removed 4 bases from V and 3 bases from J, with 17 bases in between. The germline V gene encodes CDR1 KGHDR and CDR2 SFDVKD. The CDR3 DNA reads as TGTGCCACCAGTGACTCAGACAGTCCCCGAGACACCGGGGAGCTGTTTTTT. Its protein product is CATSDSDSPRDTGELFF.

This clonotype was observed a handful of times. The chain employs TRBV28 and TRBJ2-7; the match to TRBD1 covers 7 bases. J lost 2 bases, V lost 2 bases, and 6 bases had no gene match. The CDR3 spans 15 residues. CDR1 is MDHEN, CDR2 SYDVKM, per germline. CDR3 amino acids: CASSLGDRETYEQYF. The CDR3, as DNA: TGTGCCAGCAGTTTAGGAGACAGGGAAACCTACGAGCAGTACTTC.

This clonotype was seen a few times. The chain is built from TRBV5-6 and TRBJ1-1; D gene ambiguous. This CDR3 comprises 15 residues. Trimming pared 0 bases from V and 0 bases from J, leaving 9 bases between. Germline V gene lookup returns CDR1 SGHDT and CDR2 YYEEEE. As DNA, the CDR3 is TGTGCCAGCAGCTTGGTAGTCAGAATGAACACTGAAGCTTTCTTT. Protein sequence: CASSLVVRMNTEAFF.

The chain has TRBV4-3 and TRBJ2-1; 11 nucleotides match TRBD1. The germline V gene encodes CDR1 LGHNA and CDR2 YSLEER. Germline trimming cut 6 bases from V and 7 bases from J; bases unmatched to any gene: 8. The CDR3 consists of 15 residues. The CDR3 coding sequence is TGCGCCAGCAGTGGGGACAGGGGGGATTGGAATGAGCAGTTCTTC. It is translated as CASSGDRGDWNEQFF.

The V and J genes are TRBV20-1 and TRBJ1-1; no firm D call. The germline gives CDR1 DFQATT, CDR2 SNEGSKA (reference sequence). V was shortened by 0 bases and J by 1 base, with 6 bases between the two germline ends. This CDR3 comprises 13 residues. The CDR3 DNA follows: TGCAGTGCTAGAGAGGCAGGGAACACTGAAGCTTTCTTT. This encodes CSAREAGNTEAFF.

In this sample, this clonotype is medium-sized. The chain links TRBV30 to TRBJ2-1, with 10 bases fitting TRBD1. In germline, CDR1 is GTSNPN, CDR2 SVGIG (reference sequence). Germline trimming cut 2 bases from V and 6 bases from J; bases unmatched to any gene: 4. The CDR3 is made up of 14 amino acids. The CDR3 nucleotides read TGTGCCTGGAGTTACGGGACAGGGGTCAATGAGCAGTTCTTC. Translation gives CAWSYGTGVNEQFF.

A remark on this clonotype: Without the conserved terminal phenylalanine or tryptophan, this CDR3 likely stems from a read error. The chain recombines TRBV4-1 with TRBJ1-5; the D is unclear. V was shortened by 4 bases and J by 5 bases, with 9 bases between the two germline ends. Germline CDR1 reads MGHRA; CDR2 reads YSYEKL. CDR3 length equals 13 residues. The CDR3 protein is CASSLAGHQPQHS. CDR3 nucleotide sequence: TGCGCCAGCAGCCTCGCGGGTCATCAGCCCCAGCATTCT.

The J gene is TRBJ2-3, the V gene TRBV5-1; 8 nucleotides agree with TRBD2. Looked up from germline, CDR1 is SGHRS and CDR2 is YFSETQ. Germline trimming cut 3 bases from V and 4 bases from J; bases unmatched to any gene: 10. This CDR3 contains 16 residues. The CDR3 region is CASSSALGREADTQYF. The CDR3 DNA reads TGCGCCAGCAGCTCCGCCCTCGGGAGGGAAGCAGATACGCAGTATTTT. Complete variable domain (other parts from reference TRBV5-1 and TRBJ2-3): KAGVTQTPRYLIKTRGQQVTLSCSPISGHRSVSWYQQTPGQGLQFLFEYFSETQRNKGNFPGRFSGRQFSNSRSEMNVSTLELGDSALYLCASSSALGREADTQYFGPGTRLTVL.

This rearrangement joins TRBV4-1 to TRBJ2-2; a weak D match, TRBD1 (6 bases). Per germline, CDR1 MGHRA and CDR2 YSYEKL. V was pared by 1 base and J by 1 base, with 10 bases between. This CDR3 region has 16 residues. CDR3: CASSQVTGMNTGELFF. The CDR3 DNA reads TGCGCCAGCAGCCAAGTTACAGGGATGAACACCGGGGAGCTGTTTTTT.

The V and J genes are TRBV4-1 and TRBJ1-2; the D is unclear. The CDR3 runs 13 residues. Trimming stripped 4 bases from V and 6 bases from J, with 12 bases between. Germline-derived CDR1 and CDR2 are MGHRA and YSYEKL. CDR3 DNA: TGCGCCAGCAGCCCTCTAATCAAGGATGGCTACACCTTC. Translated: CASSPLIKDGYTF.

This clonotype occurred a few times. The rearrangement links TRBV12-3 or TRBV12-4 to TRBJ2-7, with TRBD1 identical over 7 bases. V lost 3 bases and J lost 6; bases outside the gene matches: 2. The CDR3 spans 12 residues. Written as DNA, the CDR3 is TGTGCCAGCAGTTTGGGACAGTTCGAGCAGTACTTC. This encodes CASSLGQFEQYF.

This clonotype was detected a few times. The V call is TRBV6-1, the J call TRBJ1-2; no reliable D call. Germline V gives CDR1 MNHNS, CDR2 SASEGT. V lost 1 base, J lost 4 bases, and 13 bases lay in between. The CDR3 totals 15 residues. Here the CDR3 DNA reads TGTGCCAGCAGTGAAGAGAGGGTTATCGTCTATGGCTACACCTTC. This translates into CASSEERVIVYGYTF.

This clonotype was found a few times. The genes are TRBV5-1 and TRBJ2-2; D may be TRBD2 (5 bases). CDR1 SGHRS and CDR2 YFSETQ come from the germline V gene. This CDR3 contains 15 residues. Trimming took 3 bases from V and 3 from J, leaving 12 bases between them. The CDR3 DNA is TGCGCCAGCAGCTCAGAGGGAACGGACACCGGGGAGCTGTTTTTT. Translation gives CASSSEGTDTGELFF.

The V call is TRBV4-1, the J call TRBJ1-1, with a possible D match to TRBD1 (6 bases). V was cut by 3 bases and J by 1 base, with 9 bases left in between. The germline gives CDR1 MGHRA, CDR2 YSYEKL. This CDR3 contains 14 residues. CDR3 in amino acids: CASSHRTANTEAFF. CDR3 coding DNA: TGCGCCAGCAGCCACCGGACAGCGAACACTGAAGCTTTCTTT.

This chain uses TRBV7-6 with TRBJ2-1; TRBD2 might be the D (7 bases). Germline CDR1 SGHVS, CDR2 FNYEAQ. The CDR3 has 14 amino acids. The ends were cut back, 1 base at V and 5 bases at J, with 9 bases in the middle. CDR3 sequence (DNA): TGTGCCAGCAGCTTAGAGGGGGGGGACAATGAGCAGTTCTTC. Amino acids: CASSLEGGDNEQFF.

The chain couples TRBV25-1 to TRBJ2-7; D gene unclear. V was trimmed by 3 bases and J by 3 bases, leaving 12 bases between them. The CDR3 totals 14 residues. Germline loops: CDR1 MGHDK, CDR2 SYGVNS. For the CDR3, the DNA is TGTGCCAGCAGTGACAGTGACAAAGTCTACGAGCAGTACTTC. This gives the protein CASSDSDKVYEQYF.

This clonotype was seen a few times. This chain connects TRBV5-1 to TRBJ2-2, with 9 nucleotides matching TRBD1. Germline assignment: CDR1 SGHRS and CDR2 YFSETQ. This CDR3 is built from 15 residues. J lost 6 bases, V lost 1 base, and 4 bases had no gene match. The DNA for the CDR3 is TGCGCCAGCAGCTTGACCGGGACAGGGCCCGGGGAGCTGTTTTTT. Amino acid sequence: CASSLTGTGPGELFF.

V is TRBV6-2 or TRBV6-3 and J is TRBJ1-1; TRBD1 might be the D (5 bases). The CDR3 is 13 residues long. V lost 4 bases, J lost 5 bases, and 11 bases lay in between. The germline V gene has CDR1 MNHEY and CDR2 SVGEGT. The CDR3 DNA sequence: TGTGCCAGCAGTTTACCAGGGAGGACTGAAGCTTTCTTT. As protein: CASSLPGRTEAFF.

This clonotype was counted between two and nine times. This chain uses TRBV2 with TRBJ1-5, with D unresolved. Germline V gene sequence: CDR1 SNHLY, CDR2 FYNNEI. CDR3 length: 13 amino acids. Trimming stripped 1 base from V and 5 bases from J, with 6 bases between. Here the CDR3 DNA reads TGTGCCAGCAGTGAAGGCCTTTATCAGCCCCAGCATTTT. Translation gives CASSEGLYQPQHF.

A few counts support this clonotype. This chain joins TRBV12-3 or TRBV12-4 and TRBJ1-2, with unresolved D. This CDR3 contains 14 residues. The V end lost 1 base, the J end lost 8 bases, and 14 bases lay between the germline ends. This CDR3 reads CASSLGDIVLGYTF. For the CDR3, the DNA is TGTGCCAGCAGTTTAGGGGATATCGTTTTAGGCTACACCTTC.

A few counts support this clonotype. The chain carries TRBV6-1 and TRBJ2-5, with unresolved D. The CDR3 totals 14 residues. Per the germline V gene, CDR1 is MNHNS and CDR2 is SASEGT. V was shortened by 5 bases and J by 4 bases, with 14 bases between the two germline ends. CDR3 bases: TGTGCCAGCAGTCCTAGGGCCGTTGCAGAGACCCAGTACTTC. Protein: CASSPRAVAETQYF.

This chain connects TRBV11-2 to TRBJ1-6; 8 bases align to TRBD1. Looked up from germline, CDR1 is SGHAT and CDR2 is FQNNGV. The CDR3 totals 13 residues. The V gene end was trimmed by 3 bases and the J gene end by 9 bases; junction bases not matched to a gene: 1. The CDR3 region has the DNA TGTGCCAGCAGCTTTGACAGGGGTTCACCCCTCCACTTT. As protein: CASSFDRGSPLHF. The variable domain in full, completed from reference TRBV11-2 and TRBJ1-6, reads EAGVAQSPRYKIIEKRQSVAFWCNPISGHATLYWYQQILGQGPKLLIQFQNNGVVDDSQLPKDRFSAERLKGVDSTLKIQPAKLEDSAVYLCASSFDRGSPLHFGNGTRLTVT.